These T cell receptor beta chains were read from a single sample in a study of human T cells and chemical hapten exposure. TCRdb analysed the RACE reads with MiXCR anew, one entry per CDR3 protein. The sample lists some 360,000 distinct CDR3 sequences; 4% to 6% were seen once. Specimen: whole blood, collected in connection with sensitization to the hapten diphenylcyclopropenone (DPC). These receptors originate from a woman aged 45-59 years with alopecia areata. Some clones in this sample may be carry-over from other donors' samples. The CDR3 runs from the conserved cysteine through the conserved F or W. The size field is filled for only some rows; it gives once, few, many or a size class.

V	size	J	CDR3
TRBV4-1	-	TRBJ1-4	CASSQGDRGDEKLFF
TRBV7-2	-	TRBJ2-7	CASSPGDRGYYEQYF
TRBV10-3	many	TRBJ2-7	CAISERETYEQYF
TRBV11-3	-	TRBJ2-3	CASSGGRLADTQYF
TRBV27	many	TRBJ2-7	CASSLRQPHSYEQYF
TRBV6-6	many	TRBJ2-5	CASSSPAGVQETQYF
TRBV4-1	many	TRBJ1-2	CASSQVRSDSYGYTF
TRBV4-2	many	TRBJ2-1	CASSRRFGGGHNEQFF
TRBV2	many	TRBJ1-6	CASSGERDNSPLHF
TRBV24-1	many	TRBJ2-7	CATSDLHDRDYEQYF
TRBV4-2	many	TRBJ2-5	CASSQAYRGTETQYF
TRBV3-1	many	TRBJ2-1	CASSRLLTSGSNEQFF
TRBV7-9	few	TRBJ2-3	CASSSPGATSTDTQYF
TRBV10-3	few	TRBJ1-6	CATCPRQGDTYNSPLHF
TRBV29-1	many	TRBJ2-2	CSGGQQNTGELFF
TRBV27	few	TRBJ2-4	CASSPGLAGPQGNIQYF
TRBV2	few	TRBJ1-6	CASNRGQISPLHF
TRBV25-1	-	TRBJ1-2	CASSEAANYGYTF
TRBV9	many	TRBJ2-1	CASSVAWGLADNEQFF
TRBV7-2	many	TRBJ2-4	CASSLGTSGRSKNIQYF
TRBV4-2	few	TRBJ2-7	CASSQPGTGSLYEQYF
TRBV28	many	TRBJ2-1	CASSYGLAGVRSYNEQFF
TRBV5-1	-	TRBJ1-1	CASSFRTGLNTEAFF
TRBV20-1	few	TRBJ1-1	CSAREATGGFAFF
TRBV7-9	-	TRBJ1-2	CASSSTVTGGQGYGYTF
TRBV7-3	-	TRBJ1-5	CASICNAAARGSNQPQHF
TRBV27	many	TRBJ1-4	CASSFGQGMEKLFF
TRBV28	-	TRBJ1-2	CASGPGYTF
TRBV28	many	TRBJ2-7	CASSLGLLDRATYEQYF